A single sample is the source of the 24 T cell receptor beta chains below, sequenced in a study of Graves' ophthalmopathy and Graves' hyperthyroidism. Scientists amplified the TCR beta CDR3 regions from RNA transcripts. HTBI primers were used in a first-round RT-PCR, which preceded a second-round multiplex PCR. In TCRdb, the multiplex PCR reads were re-called with MiXCR into one record per CDR3 protein. The sample contains some 750,000 distinct CDR3 sequences, approximately 40% of which appear only once. The specimen sequenced was peripheral blood. The receptors were gathered from an adult man with Graves' ophthalmopathy.

The chain employs TRBV19 and TRBJ2-2; D may be TRBD1 or TRBD2 (5 bases each). V lost 4 bases, J lost 8 bases, and 17 bases lay in between. In germline, CDR1 is LNHDA, CDR2 SQIVND (reference sequence). The CDR3 covers 15 residues. CDR3 nucleotides: TGTGCCAGTAGTAACGGGGCACCCTCTCGGGGGGAGCTGTTTTTT. Amino acid sequence: CASSNGAPSRGELFF.

The V and J genes are TRBV7-9 and TRBJ1-3, with D unclear. Germline CDR1 and CDR2: SEHNR and FQNEAQ (reference sequence). Trimming stripped 3 bases from V and 8 bases from J, with 17 bases between. There are 15 residues in the CDR3. The CDR3 DNA is TGTGCCAGCAGCTTGGCCTCCAACATCGGATACACCATATATTTT. Translation gives CASSLASNIGYTIYF.

The rearrangement joins TRBV20-1 to TRBJ1-5; the D gene is possibly TRBD1 (5 bases). Trimming removed 0 bases at V and 6 bases at J, with 15 bases between. The length of the CDR3 is 15 residues. CDR1 is DFQATT, CDR2 SNEGSKA, per germline (reference sequence). The CDR3 DNA reads as TGCAGTGCTAGAGAAATACGGGGTAGGGGTCAGCCCCAGCATTTT. This sequence encodes CSAREIRGRGQPQHF.

This clonotype was counted at least ten times. This chain links TRBV2 with TRBJ1-4; D gene uncertain. Germline V CDR1 and CDR2: SNHLY, FYNNEI. The CDR3 has 13 amino acids. With 7 bases removed from V and 6 bases from J, the gap between germline ends came to 12 bases. CDR3 DNA sequence: TGTGCCAGCAAGGACGACACGGATGAAAAACTGTTTTTT. Translated, it gives CASKDDTDEKLFF.

Only a few counts were recorded for this clonotype. This chain links TRBV27 with TRBJ1-5; 7 bases line up with TRBD1. V was clipped by 6 bases and J by 0 bases; unmatched bases: 2. CDR1 is MNHEY, CDR2 SMNVEV, per germline (reference sequence). The CDR3 runs to 14 residues. CDR3 coding DNA: TGTGCCAGCAGCCACAGGGGTAGCAATCAGCCCCAGCATTTT. Translation: CASSHRGSNQPQHF.

This clonotype was counted at least ten times. The chain links TRBV9 to TRBJ1-4; 7 bases are shared with TRBD1. Germline lookup yields CDR1 SGDLS and CDR2 YYNGEE. This CDR3 is 14 amino acids long. Losses at the gene ends were 0 bases for V and 6 bases for J; bases not matched to a gene: 2. The CDR3 protein is CASSVGDRDEKLFF. CDR3 DNA: TGTGCCAGCAGCGTAGGAGACAGGGATGAAAAACTGTTTTTT.

This clonotype was picked up a small number of times. The V call is TRBV4-3, the J call TRBJ1-3; D is unclear. This CDR3 region has 11 residues. Germline CDR1 reads LGHNA; CDR2 reads YSLEER. With 4 bases removed from V and 8 bases from J, the gap between germline ends came to 6 bases. The CDR3 DNA is TGCGCCAGCAGCCTCGGATACACCATATATTTT. It yields the protein CASSLGYTIYF.

This clonotype was detected only once. The chain has TRBV25-1 and TRBJ2-2; possibly TRBD2 for D (6 bases). The CDR3 is made up of 17 amino acids. Germline V gives CDR1 MGHDK, CDR2 SYGVNS. V shed 7 bases and J shed 1 base, with 19 bases lying between them. The CDR3 protein is CASTPSAGGVNTGELFF. CDR3 nucleotide sequence: TGTGCCAGCACTCCATCTGCCGGGGGTGTGAACACCGGGGAGCTGTTTTTT. Based on the CDR3 plus reference TRBV25-1 and TRBJ2-2, the full variable domain is EADIYQTPRYLVIGTGKKITLECSQTMGHDKMYWYQQDPGMELHLIHYSYGVNSTEKGDLSSESTVSRIRTEHFPLTLESARPSHTSQYLCASTPSAGGVNTGELFFGEGSRLTVL.

In DNA, the CDR3 is TGTGCCAGCAGTCTTAAAGGGGAAATCTACGAGCAGTACTTC. Translated, it gives CASSLKGEIYEQYF. The rearrangement uses TRBV7-9 and TRBJ2-7; D possibly corresponds to TRBD1 (5 bases). This CDR3 contains 14 residues. Trimming took 6 bases from V and 3 from J, leaving 15 bases between them. Germline V gene lookup returns CDR1 SEHNR and CDR2 FQNEAQ (reference sequence).

The chain is built from TRBV2 and TRBJ1-6; D perhaps matches TRBD1 (6 bases). The V gene's germline CDR1 is SNHLY and CDR2 FYNNEI. V was shortened by 7 bases and J by 5 bases, with 21 bases between the two germline ends. The CDR3 consists of 17 residues. The CDR3 coding sequence is TGTGCCAGCACCTCATGGGCAGGGGTTATAAATAATTCACCCCTCCACTTT. It encodes CASTSWAGVINNSPLHF.

The chain employs TRBV7-9 and TRBJ1-2, with 7 bases identical to TRBD1. V lost 5 bases and J lost 3; bases outside the gene matches: 9. The CDR3 spans 15 residues. Germline assignment: CDR1 SEHNR and CDR2 FQNEAQ (reference sequence). CDR3 DNA sequence: TGTGCCAGCAGCCAGATTCGTCAGGGGGACTATGGCTACACCTTC. Translating it yields CASSQIRQGDYGYTF.

This clonotype was counted at least ten times. The rearrangement links TRBV4-2 to TRBJ2-7; D is ambiguous. V lost 1 base and J 4 bases, leaving 5 bases between the germline ends. The CDR3 has 12 residues. The V gene's germline CDR1 is LGHNA and CDR2 YNFKEQ. In DNA, the CDR3 is TGTGCCAGCAGCCAAGTTGCGTACGAGCAGTACTTC. Its translation is CASSQVAYEQYF.

In regard to this clonotype: A read error may explain this, as a much larger clone is one base away. The genes are TRBV15 and TRBJ1-4; D possibly corresponds to TRBD1 (5 bases). The germline gives CDR1 LNHNV, CDR2 YYDKDF (reference sequence). The CDR3 covers 15 residues. Trimming removed 3 bases from V and 8 bases from J, with 16 bases in between. This CDR3 reads CATSSRGASREKLFF. The CDR3 nucleotides read TGTGCCACCAGCAGCCGAGGGGCTTCACGGGAAAAACTGTTTTTT.

Details on this clonotype: One junction end does not reproduce the germline sequence, and a read error may be involved. The V and J genes are TRBV4-1 and TRBJ2-3; 10 nucleotides line up with TRBD2. Germline V gene lookup returns CDR1 MGHRA and CDR2 YSYEKL. CDR3 length equals 16 residues. DNA of the CDR3: TGTGCCAGCAGCCTAACAAGCGGGAGGGCTCTCGATACGCAGTATTTT. Translated, it gives CASSLTSGRALDTQYF.

This clonotype was picked up a small number of times. The rearrangement links TRBV2 to TRBJ2-7; no reliable D call. The CDR3 has 14 amino acids. The V and J ends lost 8 bases and 1 base respectively, with 15 bases between them. Germline V gives CDR1 SNHLY, CDR2 FYNNEI. The DNA for the CDR3 is TGTGCCAGCGCCACCTCGGCCAGTTCCTACGAGCAGTACTTC. Amino acids: CASATSASSYEQYF. The entire variable domain, with the rest obtained from reference TRBV2 and TRBJ2-7, is as follows: EPEVTQTPSHQVTQMGQEVILRCVPISNHLYFYWYRQILGQKVEFLVSFYNNEISEKSEIFDDQFSVERPDGSNFTLKIRSTKLEDSAMYFCASATSASSYEQYFGPGTRLTVT.

The rearrangement uses TRBV29-1 and TRBJ1-1, with no clear D. With 8 bases removed from V and 1 base from J, the gap between germline ends came to 14 bases. This CDR3 region has 13 residues. Germline V gene data show CDR1 as SQVTM and CDR2 as ANQGSEA. DNA of the CDR3: TGCAGCTTGCTATGGCAGGCGAACACTGAAGCTTTCTTT. It specifies CSLLWQANTEAFF.

As for this clonotype: The CDR3 ends on some other residue instead of the conserved phenylalanine or tryptophan, so this is likely a read error. The chain joins TRBV5-1 to TRBJ1-4, with D unclear. The CDR3 is 14 residues long. Looked up from germline, CDR1 is SGHRS and CDR2 is YFSETQ. Here the CDR3 reads CASSPVTLNEKLFS. The CDR3 nucleotides are TGTGCCAGCAGCCCCGTAACACTTAATGAAAAACTGTTTTCT.

This clonotype appeared many times. The chain has TRBV19 and TRBJ1-3, with D perhaps TRBD1 (5 bases). V lost 4 bases, J lost 14 bases, and 15 bases lay in between. The CDR3 is made up of 12 amino acids. Germline loops: CDR1 LNHDA, CDR2 SQIVND (reference sequence). The CDR3 region has the DNA TGTGCCAGTAGTACTACGGGACCGAAGGTATATTTT. It translates to CASSTTGPKVYF. The full variable domain, rest sourced from reference TRBV19 and TRBJ1-3, is DGGITQSPKYLFRKEGQNVTLSCEQNLNHDAMYWYRQDPGQGLRLIYYSQIVNDFQKGDIAEGYSVSREKKESFPLTVTSAQKNPTAFYLCASSTTGPKVYFGEGSWLTVV.

As concerns this clonotype: An end of the junction differs from the germline gene, which may be a read error. J is TRBJ1-1 and V is TRBV2; no clear D gene. Per the germline V gene, CDR1 is SNHLY and CDR2 is FYNNEI. CDR3 length: 16 residues. The CDR3: CASSQEGVQRNTEAFF. Written as DNA, the CDR3 is TGCGCCAGCAGCCAAGAAGGCGTACAGCGGAACACTGAAGCTTTCTTT.

This clonotype has a count of ten or more. The CDR3 sequence is CASDSGSTRETQYF. The DNA for the CDR3 is TGTGCCAGCGACTCCGGGTCAACACGGGAGACCCAGTACTTC. V gene TRBV5-5 combines with J gene TRBJ2-5; D is unresolved. This CDR3 contains 14 residues. The V end lost 7 bases, the J end lost 5 bases, and 18 bases lay between the germline ends. CDR1 is SGHKS and CDR2 is YYEKEE in the germline V gene (reference sequence).

Remarks on this clonotype: At one end the junction does not follow the germline gene, possibly because of a read error. V is TRBV25-1 and J is TRBJ1-1, with D possibly being TRBD1 (6 bases). The CDR3 has 13 amino acids. Germline V gene lookup returns CDR1 MGHDK and CDR2 SYGVNS. The CDR3 nucleotides are TGTGCCAGCAGGGGGACGTGGGACACTGAAGCTTCCTTT. Translated: CASRGTWDTEASF.

This rearrangement joins TRBV7-6 to TRBJ2-7; 13 nucleotides match TRBD2. With V trimmed by 3 bases and J by 7 bases, 9 bases remained unmatched. CDR1 and CDR2 (germline): SGHVS, FNYEAQ. The CDR3 has 16 residues. CDR3 nucleotide sequence: TGTGCCAGCAGCTTCGGACTAGCGGGGGACACCGGGGAGCAGTACTTC. The encoded protein is CASSFGLAGDTGEQYF.

This clonotype was observed many times. This chain connects TRBV25-1 to TRBJ1-1, with a possible D match to TRBD1 (5 bases). V was clipped by 2 bases and J by 5 bases, with 9 bases between them. The germline V gene has CDR1 MGHDK and CDR2 SYGVNS. The CDR3 is 13 residues long. CDR3 sequence: CASSERGVTEAFF. Written as DNA, the CDR3 is TGTGCCAGCAGTGAACGAGGGGTGACTGAAGCTTTCTTT.

At least ten counts were recorded for this clonotype. The chain is built from TRBV2 and TRBJ1-1; no definite D call. V shed 5 bases and J shed 2 bases, with 12 bases lying between them. This CDR3 has 14 residues. Germline V lookup: CDR1 SNHLY, CDR2 FYNNEI. The CDR3 spells CASSSRRANTEAFF. DNA of the CDR3: TGTGCCAGCAGTAGTCGACGGGCTAACACTGAAGCTTTCTTT.